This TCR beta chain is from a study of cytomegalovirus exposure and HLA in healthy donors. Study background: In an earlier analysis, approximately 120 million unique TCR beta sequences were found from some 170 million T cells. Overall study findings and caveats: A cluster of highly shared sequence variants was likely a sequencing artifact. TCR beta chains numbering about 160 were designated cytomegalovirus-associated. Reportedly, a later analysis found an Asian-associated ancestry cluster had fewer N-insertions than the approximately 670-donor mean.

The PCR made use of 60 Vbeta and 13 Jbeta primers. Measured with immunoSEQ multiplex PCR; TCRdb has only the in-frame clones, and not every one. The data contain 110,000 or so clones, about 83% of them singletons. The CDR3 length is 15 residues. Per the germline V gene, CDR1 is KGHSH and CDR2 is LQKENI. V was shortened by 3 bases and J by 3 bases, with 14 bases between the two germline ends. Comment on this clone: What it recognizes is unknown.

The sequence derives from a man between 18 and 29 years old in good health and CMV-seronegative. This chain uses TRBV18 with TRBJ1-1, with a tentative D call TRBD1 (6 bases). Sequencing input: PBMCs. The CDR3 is CASSPLSYRDTEAFF. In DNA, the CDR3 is TGTGCCAGCTCACCTCTGTCATACAGGGACACTGAAGCTTTCTTT.